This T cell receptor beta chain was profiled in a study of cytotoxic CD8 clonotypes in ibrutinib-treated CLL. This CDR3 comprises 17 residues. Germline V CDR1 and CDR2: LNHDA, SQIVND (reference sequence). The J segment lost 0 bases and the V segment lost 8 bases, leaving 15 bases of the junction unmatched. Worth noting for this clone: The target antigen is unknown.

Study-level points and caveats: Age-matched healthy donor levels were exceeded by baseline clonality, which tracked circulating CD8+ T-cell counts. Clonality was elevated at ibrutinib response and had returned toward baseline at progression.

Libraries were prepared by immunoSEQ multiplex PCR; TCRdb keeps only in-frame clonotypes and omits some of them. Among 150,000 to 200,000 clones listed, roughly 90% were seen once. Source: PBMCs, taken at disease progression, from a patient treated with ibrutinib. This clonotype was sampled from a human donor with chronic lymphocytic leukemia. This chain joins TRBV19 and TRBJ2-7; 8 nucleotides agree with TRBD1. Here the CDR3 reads CASRAKSGTGSSYEQYF. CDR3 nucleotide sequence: TGTGCCAGTCGAGCCAAATCCGGGACAGGAAGCTCCTACGAGCAGTACTTC.